A selection of T cell receptor beta chains follows, all from one sample in a study of CD8+CD57+ T cells in acquired aplastic anemia. TCRdb reprocessed the reads via MiXCR and lists one record per CDR3 protein. The sample records some 98,000 distinct CDR3 sequences, around 62% being singletons. Material for sequencing was sorted CD4+, CD8+, or CD8+CD57+ T cells (not recorded which) from PBMCs. All receptors derive from a human donor with aplastic anemia. CDR3s include the opening cysteine and the closing phenylalanine or tryptophan.

V gene: TRBV19; CDR3 protein: CATSQRDGAYEQYF
V gene: TRBV6-1; CDR3 protein: CASSDTGTASYEQYF
V gene: TRBV15; CDR3 protein: CATSRETGAYEQYF
V gene: TRBV24-1; CDR3 protein: CATSADFEQFF
V gene: TRBV7-7; CDR3 protein: CASSRAGPRETQYF
V gene: TRBV6-1; CDR3 protein: CASTNPGFEQYF
V gene: TRBV28; CDR3 protein: CASSFPGSSYEQYF
V gene: TRBV20-1; CDR3 protein: CSARAAELLEQYF
V gene: TRBV12-3/TRBV12-4; CDR3 protein: CASRHRGETQYF
V gene: TRBV6-2/TRBV6-3; CDR3 protein: CASSYVGYQETQYF
V gene: TRBV20-1; CDR3 protein: CSAAGGADAQYF